This T cell receptor beta chain derives from a study of tumor-infiltrating lymphocytes in oesophageal squamous cell carcinoma. This clonotype was detected a few times. From the PCR reads, TCRdb called clonotypes with MiXCR, one entry per CDR3 protein. Seen here are around 19,000 distinct CDR3 sequences, approximately 39% observed once, and the top ten hold around 19%. Germline V CDR1 and CDR2: MDHEN, SYDVKM. The CDR3 runs 10 residues. The specimen sequenced was normal esophageal tissue next to the tumor. This receptor was taken from a female donor with esophageal squamous cell carcinoma. The chain combines TRBV28 with TRBJ2-1, with 9 bases fitting TRBD2. TRBJ2-5 matches the DNA end more closely, so the J call is doubtful. The CDR3, as DNA: TGTGCCAGTAGCGGGAGTTCCCAGTACTTC. It codes for CASSGSSQYF.